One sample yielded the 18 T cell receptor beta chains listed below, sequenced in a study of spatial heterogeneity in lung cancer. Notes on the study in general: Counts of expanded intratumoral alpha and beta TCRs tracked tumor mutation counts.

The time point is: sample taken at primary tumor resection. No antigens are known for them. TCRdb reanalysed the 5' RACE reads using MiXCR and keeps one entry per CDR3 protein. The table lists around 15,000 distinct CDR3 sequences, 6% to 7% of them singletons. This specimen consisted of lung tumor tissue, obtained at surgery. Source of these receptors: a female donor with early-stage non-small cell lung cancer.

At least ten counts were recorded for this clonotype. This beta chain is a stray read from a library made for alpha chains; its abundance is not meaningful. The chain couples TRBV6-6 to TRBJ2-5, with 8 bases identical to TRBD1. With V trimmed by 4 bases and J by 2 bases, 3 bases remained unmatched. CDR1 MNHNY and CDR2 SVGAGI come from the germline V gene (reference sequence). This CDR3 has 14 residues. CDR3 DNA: TGTGCCAGCAGTTTGGGACAGGAACAAGAGACCCAGTACTTC. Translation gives CASSLGQEQETQYF.

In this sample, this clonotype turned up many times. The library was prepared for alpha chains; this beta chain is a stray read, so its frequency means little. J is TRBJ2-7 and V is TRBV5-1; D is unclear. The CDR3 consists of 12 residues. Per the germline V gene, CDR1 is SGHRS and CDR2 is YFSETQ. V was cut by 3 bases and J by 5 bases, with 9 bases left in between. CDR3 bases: TGCGCCAGCAGCTCCTCTTTTGACGAGCAGTACTTC. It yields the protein CASSSSFDEQYF.

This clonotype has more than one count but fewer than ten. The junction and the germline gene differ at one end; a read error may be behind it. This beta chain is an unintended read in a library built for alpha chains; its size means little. The CDR3 here is CASSFDLTDTQYF. Written as DNA, the CDR3 is TGTGCTAGCAGCTTTGACCTCACAGATACGCAGTATTTT. The chain has TRBV7-7 and TRBJ2-3; D gene ambiguous. From germline, CDR1 is SSHAT and CDR2 FNYEAQ (reference sequence). The CDR3 sequence is 13 residues long.

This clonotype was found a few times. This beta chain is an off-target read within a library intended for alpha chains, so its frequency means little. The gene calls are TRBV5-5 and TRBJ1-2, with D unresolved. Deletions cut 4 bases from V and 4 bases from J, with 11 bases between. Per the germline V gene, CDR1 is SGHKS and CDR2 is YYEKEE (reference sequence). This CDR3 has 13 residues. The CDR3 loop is CASSPGPSYGYTF. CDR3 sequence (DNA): TGTGCCAGCAGCCCAGGACCGAGCTATGGCTACACCTTC.

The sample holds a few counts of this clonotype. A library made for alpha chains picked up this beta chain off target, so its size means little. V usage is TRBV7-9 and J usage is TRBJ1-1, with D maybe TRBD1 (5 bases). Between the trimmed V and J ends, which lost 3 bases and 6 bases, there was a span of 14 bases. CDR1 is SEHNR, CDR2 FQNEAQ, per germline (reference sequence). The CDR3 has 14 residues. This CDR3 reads CASSLGGYFAEAFF. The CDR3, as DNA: TGTGCCAGCAGCTTGGGGGGGTACTTCGCTGAAGCTTTCTTT.

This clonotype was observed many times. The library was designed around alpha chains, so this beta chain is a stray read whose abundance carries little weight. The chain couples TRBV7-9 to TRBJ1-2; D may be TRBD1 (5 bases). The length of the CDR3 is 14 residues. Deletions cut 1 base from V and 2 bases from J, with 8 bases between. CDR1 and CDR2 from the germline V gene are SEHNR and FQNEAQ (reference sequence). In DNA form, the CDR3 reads TGTGCCAGCAGCTTAGGGTGGACAAACTATGGCTACACCTTC. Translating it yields CASSLGWTNYGYTF.

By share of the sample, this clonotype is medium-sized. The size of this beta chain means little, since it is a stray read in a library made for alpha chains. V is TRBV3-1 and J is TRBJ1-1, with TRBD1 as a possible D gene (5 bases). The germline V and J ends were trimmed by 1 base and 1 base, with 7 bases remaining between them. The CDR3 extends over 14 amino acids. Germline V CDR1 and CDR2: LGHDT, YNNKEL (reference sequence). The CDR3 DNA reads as TGTGCCAGCAGCCAAGTGACAGAGAACACTGAAGCTTTCTTT. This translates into CASSQVTENTEAFF.

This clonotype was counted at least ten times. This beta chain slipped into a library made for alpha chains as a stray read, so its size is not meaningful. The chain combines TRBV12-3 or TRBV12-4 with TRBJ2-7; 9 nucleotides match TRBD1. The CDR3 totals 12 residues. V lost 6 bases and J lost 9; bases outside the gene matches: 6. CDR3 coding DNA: TGTGCCAGCAGCCGGGACAGGGTTGGGCAGTACTTC. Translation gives CASSRDRVGQYF.

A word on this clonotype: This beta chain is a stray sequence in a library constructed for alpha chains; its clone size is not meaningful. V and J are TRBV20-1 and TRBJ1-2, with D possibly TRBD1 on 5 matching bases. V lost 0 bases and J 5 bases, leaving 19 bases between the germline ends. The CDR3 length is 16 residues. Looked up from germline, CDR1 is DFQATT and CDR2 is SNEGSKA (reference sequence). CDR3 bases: TGCAGTGCTAGAGATTCGAGGGGCTCAAGGGATTATGGCTACACCTTC. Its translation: CSARDSRGSRDYGYTF.

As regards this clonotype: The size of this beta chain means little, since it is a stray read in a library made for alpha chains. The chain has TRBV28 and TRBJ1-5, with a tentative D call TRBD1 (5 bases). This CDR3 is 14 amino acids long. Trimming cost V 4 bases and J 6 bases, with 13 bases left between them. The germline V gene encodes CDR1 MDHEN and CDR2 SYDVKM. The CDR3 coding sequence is TGTGCCAGCAGTTACCGGGCTGGGGCTCAGCCCCAGCATTTT. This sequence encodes CASSYRAGAQPQHF. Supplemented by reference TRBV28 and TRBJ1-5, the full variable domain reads DVKVTQSSRYLVKRTGEKVFLECVQDMDHENMFWYRQDPGLGLRLIYFSYDVKMKEKGDIPEGYSVSREKKERFSLILESASTNQTSMYLCASSYRAGAQPQHFGDGTRLSIL.

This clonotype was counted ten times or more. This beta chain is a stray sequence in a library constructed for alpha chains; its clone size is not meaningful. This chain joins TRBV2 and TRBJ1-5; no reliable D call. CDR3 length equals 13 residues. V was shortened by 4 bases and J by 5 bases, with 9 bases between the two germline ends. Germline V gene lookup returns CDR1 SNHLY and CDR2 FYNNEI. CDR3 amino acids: CASSGRSDQPQHF. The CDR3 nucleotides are TGTGCCAGCAGTGGACGCTCAGATCAGCCCCAGCATTTT.

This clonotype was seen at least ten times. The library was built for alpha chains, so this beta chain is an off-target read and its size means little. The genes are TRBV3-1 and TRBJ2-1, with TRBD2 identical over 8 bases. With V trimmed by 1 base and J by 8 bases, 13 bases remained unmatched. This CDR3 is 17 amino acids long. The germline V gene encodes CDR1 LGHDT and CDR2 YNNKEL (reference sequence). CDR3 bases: TGTGCCAGCAGCCAAGTCGCTGGCGGGGGGACTTCGGATGAGCAGTTCTTC. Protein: CASSQVAGGGTSDEQFF.

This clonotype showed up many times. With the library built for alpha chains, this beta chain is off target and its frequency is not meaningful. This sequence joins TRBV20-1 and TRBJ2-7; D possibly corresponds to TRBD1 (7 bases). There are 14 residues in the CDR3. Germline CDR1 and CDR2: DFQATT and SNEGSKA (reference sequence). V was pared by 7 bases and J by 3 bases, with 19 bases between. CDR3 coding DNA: TGCAGTGTATCCAGGGGGGACAAGGACTACGAGCAGTACTTC. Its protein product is CSVSRGDKDYEQYF.

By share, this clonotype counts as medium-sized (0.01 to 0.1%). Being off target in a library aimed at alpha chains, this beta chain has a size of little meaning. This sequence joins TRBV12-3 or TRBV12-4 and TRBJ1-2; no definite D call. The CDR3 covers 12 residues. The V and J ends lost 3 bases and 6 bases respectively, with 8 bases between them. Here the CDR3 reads CASSFSGDGYTF. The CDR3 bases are TGTGCCAGCAGTTTTTCCGGAGATGGCTACACCTTC.

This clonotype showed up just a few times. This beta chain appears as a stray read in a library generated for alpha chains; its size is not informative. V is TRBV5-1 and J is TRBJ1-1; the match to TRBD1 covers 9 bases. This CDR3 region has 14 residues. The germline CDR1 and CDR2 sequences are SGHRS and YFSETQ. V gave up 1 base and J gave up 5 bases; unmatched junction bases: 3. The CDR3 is CASSLYGQGTEAFF. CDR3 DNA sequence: TGCGCCAGCAGCTTGTACGGACAGGGGACTGAAGCTTTCTTT. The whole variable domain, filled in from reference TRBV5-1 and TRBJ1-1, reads KAGVTQTPRYLIKTRGQQVTLSCSPISGHRSVSWYQQTPGQGLQFLFEYFSETQRNKGNFPGRFSGRQFSNSRSEMNVSTLELGDSALYLCASSLYGQGTEAFFGQGTRLTVV.

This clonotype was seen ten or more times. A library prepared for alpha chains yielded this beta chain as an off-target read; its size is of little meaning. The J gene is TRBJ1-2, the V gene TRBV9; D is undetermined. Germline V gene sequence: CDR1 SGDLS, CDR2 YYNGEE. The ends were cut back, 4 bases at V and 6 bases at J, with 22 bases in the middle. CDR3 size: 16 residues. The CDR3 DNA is TGTGCCAGCAGCTCCTCTCCTTACGGTACCAAGGATGGCTACACCTTC. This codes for CASSSSPYGTKDGYTF.

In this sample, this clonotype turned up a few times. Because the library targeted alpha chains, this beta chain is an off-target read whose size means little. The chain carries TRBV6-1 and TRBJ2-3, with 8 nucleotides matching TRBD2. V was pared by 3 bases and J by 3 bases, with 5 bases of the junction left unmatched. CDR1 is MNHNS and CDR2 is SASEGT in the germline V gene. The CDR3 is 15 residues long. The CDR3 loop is CASSDGGGPTDTQYF. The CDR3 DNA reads TGTGCCAGCAGTGATGGCGGGGGGCCGACAGATACGCAGTATTTT.

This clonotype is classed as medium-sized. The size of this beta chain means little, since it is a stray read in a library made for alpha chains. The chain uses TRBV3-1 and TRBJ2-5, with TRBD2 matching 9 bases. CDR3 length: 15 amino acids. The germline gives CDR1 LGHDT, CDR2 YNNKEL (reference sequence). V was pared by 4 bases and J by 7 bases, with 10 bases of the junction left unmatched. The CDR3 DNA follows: TGTGCCAGCAGCCTGTTGGCTAGCGGGGAGGGGACCCAGTACTTC. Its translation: CASSLLASGEGTQYF.